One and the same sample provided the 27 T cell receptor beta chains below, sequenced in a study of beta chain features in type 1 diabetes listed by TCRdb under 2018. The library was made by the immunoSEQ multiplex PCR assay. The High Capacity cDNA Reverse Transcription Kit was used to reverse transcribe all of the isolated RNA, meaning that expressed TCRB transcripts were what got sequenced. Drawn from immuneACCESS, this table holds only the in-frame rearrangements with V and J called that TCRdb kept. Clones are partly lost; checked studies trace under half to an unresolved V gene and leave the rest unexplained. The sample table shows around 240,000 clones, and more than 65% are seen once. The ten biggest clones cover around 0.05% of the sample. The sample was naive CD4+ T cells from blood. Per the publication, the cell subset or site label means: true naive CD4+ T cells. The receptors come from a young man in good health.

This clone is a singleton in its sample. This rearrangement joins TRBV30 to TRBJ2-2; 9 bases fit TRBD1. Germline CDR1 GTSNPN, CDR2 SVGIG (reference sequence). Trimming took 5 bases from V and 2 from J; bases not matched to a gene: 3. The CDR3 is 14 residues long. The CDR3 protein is CAWSTGGNTGELFF. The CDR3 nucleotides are TGTGCCTGGTCTACAGGGGGCAACACCGGGGAGCTGTTTTTT.

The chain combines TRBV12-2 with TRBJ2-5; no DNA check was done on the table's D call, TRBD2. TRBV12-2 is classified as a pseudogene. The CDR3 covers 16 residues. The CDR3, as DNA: TGTGCAAGTCGCCTACTAATAGCGGCAGGTCCTGAGACCCAGTACTTC. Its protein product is CASRLLIAAGPETQYF.

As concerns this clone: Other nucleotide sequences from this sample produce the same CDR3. The CDR3 DNA reads TGTGCCATCAGTGAGTCTGGGTACGAGCAGTACTTC. This sequence encodes CAISESGYEQYF. The chain joins TRBV10-3 to TRBJ2-7; D is unresolved. Looked up from germline, CDR1 is ENHRY and CDR2 is SYGVKD. This CDR3 contains 12 residues. V was cut by 0 bases and J by 4 bases, with 4 bases left in between.

CDR3 residues: CASSVGEGSPREQFF. CDR3 in DNA: TGTGCCAGCAGCGTAGGTGAGGGATCCCCACGGGAGCAGTTCTTC. J is TRBJ2-1 and V is TRBV9; perhaps TRBD2 as D (5 bases). The CDR3 runs 15 residues. V lost 0 bases and J lost 10, with 17 bases in between. Germline lookup yields CDR1 SGDLS and CDR2 YYNGEE.

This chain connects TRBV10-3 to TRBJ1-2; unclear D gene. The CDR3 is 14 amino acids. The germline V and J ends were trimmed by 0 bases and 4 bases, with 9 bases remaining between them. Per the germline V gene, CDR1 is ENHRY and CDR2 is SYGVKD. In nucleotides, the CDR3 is TGTGCCATCAGTGAGTCCATCGAGGTCTATGGCTACACCTTC. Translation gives CAISESIEVYGYTF.

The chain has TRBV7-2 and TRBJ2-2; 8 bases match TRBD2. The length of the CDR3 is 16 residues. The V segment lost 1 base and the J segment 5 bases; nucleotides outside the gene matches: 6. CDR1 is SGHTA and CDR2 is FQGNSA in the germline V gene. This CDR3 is CASSLVPGGPTGELFF. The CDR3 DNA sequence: TGTGCCAGCAGCTTAGTCCCGGGAGGGCCGACCGGGGAGCTGTTTTTT.

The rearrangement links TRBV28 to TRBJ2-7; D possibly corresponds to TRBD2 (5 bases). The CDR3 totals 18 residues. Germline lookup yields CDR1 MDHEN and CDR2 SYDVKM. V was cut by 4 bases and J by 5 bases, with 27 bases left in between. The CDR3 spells CASSSGFEAGLERNEQYF. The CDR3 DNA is TGTGCCAGCAGTTCGGGGTTCGAGGCGGGTTTAGAGCGAAACGAGCAGTACTTC.

The CDR3 loop reads CASSQGPGNVLTF. In DNA form, the CDR3 reads TGCGCCAGCAGCCAAGGGCCAGGGAACGTCCTGACTTTC. The V call is TRBV4-3, the J call TRBJ2-6; D perhaps matches TRBD1 (5 bases). The CDR3 spans 13 residues. V lost 1 base and J lost 10, with 8 bases in between. Germline lookup yields CDR1 LGHNA and CDR2 YSLEER.

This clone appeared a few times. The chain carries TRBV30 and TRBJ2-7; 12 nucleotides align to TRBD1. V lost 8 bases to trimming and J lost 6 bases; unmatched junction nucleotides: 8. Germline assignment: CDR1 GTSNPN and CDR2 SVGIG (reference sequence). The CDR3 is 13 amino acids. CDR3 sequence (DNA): TGTGCCACCAGCCCGGGACAGGGGGCCGAGCAGTACTTC. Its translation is CATSPGQGAEQYF.

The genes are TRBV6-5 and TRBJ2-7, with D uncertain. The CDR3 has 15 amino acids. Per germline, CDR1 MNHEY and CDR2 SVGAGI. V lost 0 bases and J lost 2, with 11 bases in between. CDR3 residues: CASSYSRSFAYEQYF. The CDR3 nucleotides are TGTGCCAGCAGTTACTCAAGGTCATTTGCCTACGAGCAGTACTTC.

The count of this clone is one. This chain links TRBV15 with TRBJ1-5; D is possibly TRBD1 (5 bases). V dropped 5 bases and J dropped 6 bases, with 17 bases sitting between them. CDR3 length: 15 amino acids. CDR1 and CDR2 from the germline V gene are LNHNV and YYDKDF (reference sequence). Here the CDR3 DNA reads TGTGCCACCAGCGGGACGGGGGGACGGGGTCAGCCCCAGCATTTT. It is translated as CATSGTGGRGQPQHF.

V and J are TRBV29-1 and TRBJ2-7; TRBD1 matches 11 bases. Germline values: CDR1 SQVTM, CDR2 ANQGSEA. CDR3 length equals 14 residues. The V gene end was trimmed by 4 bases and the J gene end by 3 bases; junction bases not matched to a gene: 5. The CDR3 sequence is CSVGPGQGVYEQYF. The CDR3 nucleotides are TGCAGCGTTGGGCCGGGACAGGGGGTCTACGAGCAGTACTTC.

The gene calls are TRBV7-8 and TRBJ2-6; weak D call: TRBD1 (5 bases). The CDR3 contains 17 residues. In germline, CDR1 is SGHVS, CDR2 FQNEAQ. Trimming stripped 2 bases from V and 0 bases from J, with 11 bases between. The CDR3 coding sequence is TGTGCCAGCAGCTTAAAGGGGCCCCCCTCTGGGGCCAACGTCCTGACTTTC. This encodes CASSLKGPPSGANVLTF.

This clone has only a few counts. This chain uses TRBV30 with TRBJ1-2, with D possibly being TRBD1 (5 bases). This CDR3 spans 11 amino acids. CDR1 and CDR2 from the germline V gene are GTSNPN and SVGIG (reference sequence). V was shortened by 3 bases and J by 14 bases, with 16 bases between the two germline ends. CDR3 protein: CAWSVGGDGTF. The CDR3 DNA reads TGTGCCTGGAGCGTAGGAGGGGATGGAACCTTC.

The CDR3 spells CATSRDRVAGVNEQFF. As DNA, the CDR3 is TGTGCCACCAGCAGAGATAGGGTAGCGGGAGTTAATGAGCAGTTCTTC. The chain recombines TRBV15 with TRBJ2-1; TRBD2 matches 9 bases. Germline V CDR1 and CDR2: LNHNV, YYDKDF (reference sequence). CDR3 length: 16 amino acids. V was clipped by 0 bases and J by 7 bases; unmatched bases: 7.

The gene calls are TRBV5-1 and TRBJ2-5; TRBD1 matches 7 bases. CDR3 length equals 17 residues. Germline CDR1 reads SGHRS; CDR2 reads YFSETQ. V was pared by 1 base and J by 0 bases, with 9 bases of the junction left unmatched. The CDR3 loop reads CASSLWALQGNQETQYF. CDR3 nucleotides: TGCGCCAGCAGCTTGTGGGCCCTACAGGGGAACCAAGAGACCCAGTACTTC.

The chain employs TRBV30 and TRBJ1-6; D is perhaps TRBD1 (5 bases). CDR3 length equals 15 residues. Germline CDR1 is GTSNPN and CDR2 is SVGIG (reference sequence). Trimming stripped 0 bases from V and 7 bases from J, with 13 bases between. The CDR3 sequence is CAWSVIREGNSPLHF. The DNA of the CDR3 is TGTGCCTGGAGTGTAATCAGGGAGGGAAATTCACCCCTCCACTTT.

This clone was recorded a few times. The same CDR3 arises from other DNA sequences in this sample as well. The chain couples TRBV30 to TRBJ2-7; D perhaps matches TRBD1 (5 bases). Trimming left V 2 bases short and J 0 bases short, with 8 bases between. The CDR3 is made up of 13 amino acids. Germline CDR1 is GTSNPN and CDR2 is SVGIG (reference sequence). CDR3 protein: CAWSPDSSYEQYF. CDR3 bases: TGTGCCTGGAGTCCAGACAGCTCCTACGAGCAGTACTTC. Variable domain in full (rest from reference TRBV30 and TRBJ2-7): SQTIHQWPATLVQPVGSPLSLECTVEGTSNPNLYWYRQAAGRGLQLLFYSVGIGQISSEVPQNLSASRPQDRQFILSSKKLLLSDSGFYLCAWSPDSSYEQYFGPGTRLTVT.

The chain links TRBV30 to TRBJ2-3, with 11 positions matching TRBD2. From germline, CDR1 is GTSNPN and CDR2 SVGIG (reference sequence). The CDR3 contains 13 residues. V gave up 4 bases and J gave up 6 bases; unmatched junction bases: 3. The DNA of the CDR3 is TGTGCCTGGAAACTAGCGGGGGCCGATACGCAGTATTTT. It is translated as CAWKLAGADTQYF.

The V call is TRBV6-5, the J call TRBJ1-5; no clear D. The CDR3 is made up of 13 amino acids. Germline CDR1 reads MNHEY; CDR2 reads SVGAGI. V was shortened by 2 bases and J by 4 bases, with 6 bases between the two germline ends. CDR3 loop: CASSYRPNQPQHF. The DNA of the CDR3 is TGTGCCAGCAGTTACAGACCGAATCAGCCCCAGCATTTT.

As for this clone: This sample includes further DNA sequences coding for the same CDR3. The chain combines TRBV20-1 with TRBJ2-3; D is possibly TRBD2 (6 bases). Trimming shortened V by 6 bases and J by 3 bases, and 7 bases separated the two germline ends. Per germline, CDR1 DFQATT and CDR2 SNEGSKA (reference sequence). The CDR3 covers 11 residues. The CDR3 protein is CSAGGTDTQYF. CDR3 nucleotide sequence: TGCAGTGCCGGGGGAACAGATACGCAGTATTTT.

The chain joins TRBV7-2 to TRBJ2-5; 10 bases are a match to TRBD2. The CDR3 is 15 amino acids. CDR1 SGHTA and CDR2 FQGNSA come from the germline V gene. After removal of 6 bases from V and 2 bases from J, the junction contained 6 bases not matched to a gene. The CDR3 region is CASRPSGRGQETQYF. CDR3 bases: TGTGCCAGCAGACCCAGCGGGAGGGGGCAAGAGACCCAGTACTTC.

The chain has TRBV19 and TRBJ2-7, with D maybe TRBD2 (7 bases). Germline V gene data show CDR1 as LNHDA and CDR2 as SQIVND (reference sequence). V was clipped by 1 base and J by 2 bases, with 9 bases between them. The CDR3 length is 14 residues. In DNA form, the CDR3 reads TGTGCCAGTAGTATAGCGGGGGGCGCCTACGAGCAGTACTTC. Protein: CASSIAGGAYEQYF.

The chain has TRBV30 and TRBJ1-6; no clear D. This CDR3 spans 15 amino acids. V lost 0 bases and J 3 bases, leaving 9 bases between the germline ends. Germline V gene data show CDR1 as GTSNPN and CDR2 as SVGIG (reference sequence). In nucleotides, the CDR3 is TGTGCCTGGAGTGTCGGAAGAGGCTATAATTCACCCCTCCACTTT. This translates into CAWSVGRGYNSPLHF.

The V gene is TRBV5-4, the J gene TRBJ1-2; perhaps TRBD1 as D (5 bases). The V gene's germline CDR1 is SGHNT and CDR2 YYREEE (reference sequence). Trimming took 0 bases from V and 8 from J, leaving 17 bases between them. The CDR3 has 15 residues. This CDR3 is CASSLDQLSGRGYTF. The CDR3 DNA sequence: TGTGCCAGCAGCTTGGACCAGCTTTCAGGGCGAGGCTACACCTTC. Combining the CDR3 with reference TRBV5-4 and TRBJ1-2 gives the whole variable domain ETGVTQSPTHLIKTRGQQVTLRCSSQSGHNTVSWYQQALGQGPQFIFQYYREEENGRGNFPPRFSGLQFPNYSSELNVNALELDDSALYLCASSLDQLSGRGYTFGSGTRLTVV.

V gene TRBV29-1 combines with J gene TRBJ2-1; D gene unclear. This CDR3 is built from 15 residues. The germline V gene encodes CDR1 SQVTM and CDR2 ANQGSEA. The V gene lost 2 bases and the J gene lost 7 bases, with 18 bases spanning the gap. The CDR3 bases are TGCAGCGTTGAAAACCCGGTCGGAAACTATAATGAGCAGTTCTTC. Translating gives CSVENPVGNYNEQFF.

The CDR3 DNA follows: TGCAGCGTGCAGGGGCGGTACACTGAAGCTTTCTTT. Amino acids: CSVQGRYTEAFF. V and J are TRBV29-1 and TRBJ1-1; a possible D gene is TRBD1 (6 bases). The ends were cut back, 6 bases at V and 3 bases at J, with 11 bases in the middle. CDR1 and CDR2 (germline): SQVTM, ANQGSEA. The CDR3 consists of 12 residues.